This TCR beta chain was obtained from a study of cytomegalovirus exposure and HLA in healthy donors. The data were produced by immunoSEQ multiplex PCR, yet TCRdb's version contains in-frame clones alone and is incomplete. The repertoire holds 110,000 to 150,000 clones, with approximately 87% as singletons. The donors were members of the validation cohort, which comprised approximately 120 subjects and was separate from the first cohort of roughly 700 subjects. Broader study findings: Most TCR sequences were rare, but some public TCRs occurred in many donors.

Many counts were recorded for this clone. Its target is not known. V was pared by 4 bases and J by 6 bases, with 9 bases of the junction left unmatched. This CDR3 is built from 14 residues. Germline CDR1 reads SGHRS; CDR2 reads YFSETQ. This sequence joins TRBV5-1 and TRBJ2-7; 8 nucleotides align to TRBD1. Sequencing was done on a sample of PBMCs. This receptor was identified in a man between 18 and 35 years old in good health and CMV-seronegative. Here the CDR3 DNA reads TGCGCCAGCAGCGGACAGGGATTTGACAGCGAGCAGTACTTC. This encodes CASSGQGFDSEQYF.